This T cell receptor (beta chain) was sequenced during a study of blood T cells in healthy people across ages. Individuals who donated were healthy Caucasians from Russia aged roughly 6 to 90. Isolated PBMCs totaled at least 6 million in each sample. The CDR3 has 15 residues. Trimming shortened V by 0 bases and J by 2 bases, and 11 bases separated the two germline ends. Germline V CDR1 and CDR2: SGHKS, YYEKEE (reference sequence). About this clonotype: What it binds is unknown.

The use of a sample-barcoded 5' primer and a J-beta primer mix characterized a second PCR of roughly 6 to 12 cycles. TCRdb analysed the 5' RACE reads with MiXCR anew, one entry per CDR3 protein. This sample yields about 670,000 distinct CDR3 sequences, of which less than 45% are seen a single time; about 30% belongs to the top ten. Study findings and constraints: There were more naive CD4+ cells and higher diversity in long-lived donors than in aged donors. Roughly linear age-related decline in beta diversity appeared, significant by age about 40.

The material sequenced was blood. The chain is built from TRBV5-5 and TRBJ2-5; D is perhaps TRBD1 or TRBD2 (5 bases each). This TCR was recovered from a man at least 80 years old in good health. CDR3 region: CASSLDGTQQETQYF. CDR3 DNA sequence: TGTGCCAGCAGCTTGGACGGGACGCAACAAGAGACCCAGTACTTC.